This TCR beta chain was documented in a study of T cell repertoires in cytomegalovirus infection (dated by TCRdb to the late 2010s). Regarding the complete study: The HLA type of each donor mattered for the analysis, because public TCR beta signatures pointed to carriage of CMV infection along with the matching HLA type.

What the research found in general, with its limitations: The ex vivo response was dominated by HLA-C-restricted CMV-specific TCR beta clonotypes, which also provided the single most frequent clonotype in two of eight donors. Carriers of CMV infection plus the relevant HLA type were discriminated by the cumulative frequency of public TCR beta family members in the study cohort and in an independent approximately 350-donor cohort.

Sequencer: Illumina HiSeq 1500. TCRdb reran the public reads through fastp at Q25 and MiXCR, keeping productive beta chains. Every CDR3 protein is listed once, alongside the most common genes and DNA of its rows. The sample contains a few hundred thousand distinct CDR3 sequences, roughly 10% of them found a single time. The top ten constitute approximately 16% of the sample. This clonotype was found a few times. It lacks a known antigen. No base-level quality is on record; no much larger clone is a single base apart. There are 13 amino acids in the CDR3, from cysteine to phenylalanine inclusive. The kept DNA is CDR3 alone, 39 bases in frame from the first base. V and J are truncated by 6 bases and 5 bases respectively, leaving an intervening sequence of 13 bases. From a lookup of the germline V gene (reference sequence), CDR1 and CDR2 are MNHEY and SMNVEV.

This chain is built from TRBV27 and TRBJ2-5; 7 matching bases give a weak D call of TRBD2. The TCR originated in a human donor in good health (CMV status not recorded). Some clones in this sample may be carry-over from other donors' samples. Material: PBMCs. The CDR3 loop reads CASRLGGAETQYF. The nucleotide sequence is TGTGCCAGCAGATTGGGGGGGGCTGAGACCCAGTACTTC.